This TCR beta chain was profiled in a study of T cells after yellow fever vaccination. CDR3 size: 14 residues. With 5 bases removed from V and 3 bases from J, the gap between germline ends came to 11 bases. Germline loops: CDR1 SGHVS, CDR2 FQNEAQ. MiXCR, applied by TCRdb to the 5' RACE reads, yields one record per CDR3 protein. The sample includes fewer than 450,000 distinct CDR3 sequences, under 14% of them seen just once. This chain uses TRBV7-8 with TRBJ1-3; TRBD1 is a possible D gene (6 bases). The receptor was isolated from a young man who received the YFV17D yellow fever vaccine. Sequenced here: PBMCs, sampled on the day of the first yellow fever vaccination. CDR3 nucleotide sequence: TGTGCCAGCAGCCAGGGACATGTTGGAAACACCATATATTTT. Translation: CASSQGHVGNTIYF.